The 9 T cell receptor beta chains presented below share a single source sample, sequenced in a study of naive and memory T cell subsets. An equimolar mix of two oligonucleotides served as the beta constant-region primer for TRBC1 and TRBC2. TCRdb fed the UMI-ligation and nested PCR reads into MiXCR, producing one record per CDR3 protein. Among 140,000 to 150,000 distinct CDR3 sequences listed, over 15% were seen once. The source material was naive CD4+ T cells from blood. The receptors were gathered from a human donor in good health.

This clonotype was observed a handful of times. The chain combines TRBV4-3 with TRBJ2-2; D is uncertain. The CDR3 totals 16 residues. Trimming removed 0 bases at V and 4 bases at J, with 12 bases between. Germline CDR1 LGHNA, CDR2 YSLEER. The CDR3 DNA reads TGCGCCAGCAGCCAAGAGACCATACACTCCACCGGGGAGCTGTTTTTT. It codes for CASSQETIHSTGELFF.

The table lists this clonotype with a few counts. The gene calls are TRBV27 and TRBJ2-3; the match to TRBD2 covers 9 bases. Germline V gene lookup returns CDR1 MNHEY and CDR2 SMNVEV (reference sequence). With 1 base clipped from V and 7 bases from J, the junction kept 12 bases outside the gene matches. The CDR3 length is 17 residues. This CDR3 reads CASSLYWIAGAWNTQYF. In DNA form, the CDR3 reads TGTGCCAGCAGTTTATACTGGATAGCGGGAGCCTGGAATACGCAGTATTTT.

This chain joins TRBV18 and TRBJ2-3; 7 nucleotides match TRBD2. Germline V gene data show CDR1 as KGHSH and CDR2 as LQKENI. This CDR3 comprises 14 residues. V lost 6 bases to trimming and J lost 2 bases; unmatched junction nucleotides: 5. The chain's CDR3 is CASSPGTNTDTQYF. The CDR3, as DNA: TGTGCCAGCTCCCCGGGGACTAACACAGATACGCAGTATTTT.

The chain links TRBV7-2 to TRBJ2-7; 8 bases agree with TRBD1. Germline CDR1 and CDR2: SGHTA and FQGNSA. This CDR3 has 13 residues. After removal of 3 bases from V and 5 bases from J, the junction contained 3 bases not matched to a gene. The chain's CDR3 is CASSLQGADEQYF. CDR3 DNA sequence: TGTGCCAGCAGCTTGCAGGGGGCGGACGAGCAGTACTTC.

This clonotype appeared a few times. The chain has TRBV7-2 and TRBJ2-3; 9 positions match TRBD1. The CDR3 has 16 residues. V lost 5 bases, J lost 6 bases, and 12 bases stayed unmatched. Germline V gives CDR1 SGHTA, CDR2 FQGNSA. The CDR3 region has the DNA TGTGCCAGCAGCCCAGGGGGGACAGGGCTTTCGGATACGCAGTATTTT. This translates into CASSPGGTGLSDTQYF. Full variable domain (rest looked up from reference TRBV7-2 and TRBJ2-3): GAGVSQSPSNKVTEKGKDVELRCDPISGHTALYWYRQSLGQGLEFLIYFQGNSAPDKSGLPSDRFSAERTGGSVSTLTIQRTQQEDSAVYLCASSPGGTGLSDTQYFGPGTRLTVL.

The rearrangement uses TRBV6-6 and TRBJ2-7, with 9 nucleotides matching TRBD2. The junction had 12 bases not matched to a gene; V was cut back by 8 bases and J by 4 bases. This CDR3 region has 15 residues. Germline assignment: CDR1 MNHNY and CDR2 SVGAGI (reference sequence). CDR3 sequence (DNA): TGTGCCAGCGCCCATAGCGGGAGAAACAAATACGAGCAGTACTTC. It specifies CASAHSGRNKYEQYF.

In this sample, this clonotype turned up a few times. The CDR3 nucleotides read TGTGCCAGCAGCCAACCTGGGACTGGCACCGGGGAGCTGTTTTTT. This sequence encodes CASSQPGTGTGELFF. The gene calls are TRBV14 and TRBJ2-2; tentative D call: TRBD2 (6 bases). The germline V and J ends were trimmed by 2 bases and 4 bases, with 11 bases remaining between them. Germline V gene data show CDR1 as SGHDN and CDR2 as FVKESK. This CDR3 has 15 amino acids.

Only a few counts were recorded for this clonotype. The chain has TRBV7-3 and TRBJ2-3, with TRBD2 identical over 10 bases. The germline gives CDR1 SGHTA, CDR2 FQGTGA. J lost 5 bases, V lost 6 bases, and 5 bases had no gene match. This CDR3 region has 14 residues. In DNA, the CDR3 is TGTGCCAGCAGTAGCGGGAGGTCAATAGATACGCAGTATTTT. Amino acid sequence: CASSSGRSIDTQYF.

This clonotype was recorded a few times. The chain joins TRBV6-2 or TRBV6-3 to TRBJ1-5, with a possible D match to TRBD1 (6 bases). CDR1 MNHEY and CDR2 SVGEGT come from the germline V gene. There are 15 residues in the CDR3. Trimming took off 5 bases at V and 3 bases at J, with 14 bases between the two ends. The CDR3 here is CASSPAGTPNQPQHF. DNA of the CDR3: TGTGCCAGCAGTCCGGCCGGGACACCCAATCAGCCCCAGCATTTT.